The 32 T cell receptor beta chains in this list originate from one sample, sequenced in a study of blood T cell repertoires in COVID-19. Some clones are missing from TCRdb's copy, which holds only in-frame ones; the method was immunoSEQ multiplex PCR. The sample shows fewer than 350,000 clones, roughly 93% of them seen only once. Material: PBMCs or T cells enriched from blood (not recorded which). The receptors stem from a woman in her forties with acute COVID-19.

The CDR3 loop reads CASSQGMTGINEQFF. The CDR3 DNA sequence: TGCGCCAGCAGCCAAGGCATGACAGGGATAAATGAGCAGTTCTTC. The chain recombines TRBV4-1 with TRBJ2-1; TRBD1 agrees at 7 bases. V shed 1 base and J 7 bases; nucleotides not matched to a gene: 7. Per the germline V gene, CDR1 is MGHRA and CDR2 is YSYEKL. This CDR3 is built from 15 residues.

The chain carries TRBV4-1 and TRBJ2-4; possibly TRBD2 for D (6 bases). CDR3 size: 15 residues. CDR1 and CDR2 (germline): MGHRA, YSYEKL. Trimming stripped 2 bases from V and 1 base from J, with 9 bases between. The DNA for the CDR3 is TGCGCCAGCAGCCAACGGGAGTCTGCCAAAAACATTCAGTACTTC. Its protein product is CASSQRESAKNIQYF.

In its sample, this clone was seen once. The rearrangement uses TRBV5-1 and TRBJ2-1, with 12 bases fitting TRBD1. This CDR3 has 14 residues. Germline V CDR1 and CDR2: SGHRS, YFSETQ. V lost 4 bases to trimming and J lost 8 bases; unmatched junction nucleotides: 4. CDR3 loop: CASSLGQGAYEQFF. The CDR3 coding sequence is TGCGCCAGCAGCCTGGGACAGGGGGCCTATGAGCAGTTCTTC.

The chain uses TRBV28 and TRBJ1-2, with D unresolved. This CDR3 contains 13 residues. Germline loops: CDR1 MDHEN, CDR2 SYDVKM. Trimming shortened V by 2 bases and J by 6 bases, and 10 bases separated the two germline ends. The CDR3, as DNA: TGTGCCAGCAGTTTAATCGTTTCTGATGGCTACACCTTC. Translating it yields CASSLIVSDGYTF.

The chain recombines TRBV3-1 (or the pseudogene TRBV3-2) with TRBJ1-1; 10 bases line up with TRBD1. CDR3 size: 16 residues. Germline CDR1 LGHDT, CDR2 YNNKEL (reference sequence). The V gene end was trimmed by 2 bases and the J gene end by 3 bases; junction bases not matched to a gene: 6. The CDR3 nucleotides read TGTGCCAGCAGCCAACGGGGACAGGGGACTCACACTGAAGCTTTCTTT. Encoded protein: CASSQRGQGTHTEAFF.

J is TRBJ1-1 and V is TRBV7-9; no reliable D call. V was cut by 1 base and J by 7 bases, with 7 bases left in between. Germline CDR1 is SEHNR and CDR2 is FQNEAQ (reference sequence). The CDR3 length is 12 residues. As DNA, the CDR3 is TGTGCCAGCAGCTTAGAGACTGGTGAAGCTTTCTTT. Protein product: CASSLETGEAFF.

The gene calls are TRBV19 and TRBJ2-7; possibly TRBD1 for D (5 bases). Trimming shortened V by 2 bases and J by 0 bases, and 14 bases separated the two germline ends. Germline CDR1 reads LNHDA; CDR2 reads SQIVND (reference sequence). This CDR3 is built from 16 residues. CDR3 nucleotides: TGTGCCAGTAGTATAAAGGGGAAAGGGTCCTCCTACGAGCAGTACTTC. This codes for CASSIKGKGSSYEQYF.

The chain couples TRBV28 to TRBJ1-2, with 9 positions matching TRBD1. Trimming cost V 11 bases and J 5 bases; bases outside gene matches: 6. Germline assignment: CDR1 MDHEN and CDR2 SYDVKM. The CDR3 consists of 12 residues. CDR3: CAGRTGDYGYTF. The CDR3 coding sequence is TGTGCCGGTCGGACAGGGGATTATGGCTACACCTTC.

This chain joins TRBV30 and TRBJ2-3; D possibly corresponds to TRBD2 (6 bases). This CDR3 spans 15 amino acids. Trimming left V 2 bases short and J 6 bases short, with 18 bases between. CDR1 GTSNPN and CDR2 SVGIG come from the germline V gene (reference sequence). CDR3: CAWSSDAGTGDTQYF. The CDR3 DNA reads as TGTGCCTGGAGTTCGGACGCGGGGACGGGGGATACGCAGTATTTT.

V and J are TRBV7-6 and TRBJ2-2; 8 bases match TRBD2. CDR1 and CDR2 (germline): SGHVS, FNYEAQ. The CDR3 consists of 15 residues. Unmatched junction bases numbered 6, after V lost 5 bases and J lost 4 bases. The CDR3: CASSQGLGVTGELFF. CDR3 coding DNA: TGTGCCAGCAGCCAGGGACTAGGAGTCACCGGGGAGCTGTTTTTT.

V is TRBV28 and J is TRBJ1-5; the match to TRBD1 covers 7 bases. CDR3 size: 15 residues. V shed 3 bases, J shed 4 bases, and the junction held 6 bases outside the gene matches. Germline V gene data show CDR1 as MDHEN and CDR2 as SYDVKM. DNA for the CDR3: TGTGCCAGCAGTTTCCGACAGGGTTCAAATCAGCCCCAGCATTTT. Encoded protein: CASSFRQGSNQPQHF.

The V call is TRBV7-3, the J call TRBJ2-1, with 10 bases that match TRBD2. This CDR3 has 17 amino acids. The germline V gene encodes CDR1 SGHTA and CDR2 FQGTGA. The ends lost 5 bases at V and 6 bases at J; junction bases unmatched: 13. CDR3 sequence: CASSPLILAGGFNEQFF. The CDR3 DNA is TGTGCCAGCAGCCCCCTGATCTTAGCGGGGGGATTCAATGAGCAGTTCTTC.

The rearrangement joins TRBV27 to TRBJ2-7, with D tentatively TRBD2 (6 bases). Germline V gives CDR1 MNHEY, CDR2 SMNVEV (reference sequence). The V gene lost 6 bases and the J gene lost 9 bases, with 21 bases spanning the gap. The CDR3 covers 14 residues. The DNA for the CDR3 is TGTGCCAGCAGCTTCCCGGGACTCAAGAATGGGCAGTACTTC. Translation: CASSFPGLKNGQYF.

The chain carries TRBV7-2 and TRBJ1-1; tentative D call: TRBD1 (5 bases). Trimming left V 5 bases short and J 0 bases short, with 16 bases between. From germline, CDR1 is SGHTA and CDR2 FQGNSA. The CDR3 runs to 16 residues. The CDR3 region is CASSPYSQGMNTEAFF. DNA for the CDR3: TGTGCCAGCAGCCCCTACTCCCAGGGCATGAACACTGAAGCTTTCTTT. The variable domain in full, with the rest retrieved from reference TRBV7-2 and TRBJ1-1, is GAGVSQSPSNKVTEKGKDVELRCDPISGHTALYWYRQSLGQGLEFLIYFQGNSAPDKSGLPSDRFSAERTGGSVSTLTIQRTQQEDSAVYLCASSPYSQGMNTEAFFGQGTRLTVV.

This CDR3 reads CASSSNALTGYEQYF. The CDR3 bases are TGTGCCAGCAGCTCCAACGCCCTCACGGGCTACGAGCAGTACTTC. This rearrangement joins TRBV7-9 to TRBJ2-7; D unclear. Trimming took 4 bases from V and 3 from J, leaving 16 bases between them. The CDR3 covers 15 residues. The germline CDR1 and CDR2 sequences are SEHNR and FQNEAQ (reference sequence).

This clone was found a few times. The chain is built from TRBV28 and TRBJ1-5; D not resolved. Germline CDR1 reads MDHEN; CDR2 reads SYDVKM. V was pared by 1 base and J by 6 bases, with 10 bases between. The CDR3 extends over 14 amino acids. CDR3 protein: CASSLSPFSQPQHF. As DNA, the CDR3 is TGTGCCAGCAGTTTATCTCCATTTAGTCAGCCCCAGCATTTT. The whole variable domain, filled in from reference TRBV28 and TRBJ1-5, reads DVKVTQSSRYLVKRTGEKVFLECVQDMDHENMFWYRQDPGLGLRLIYFSYDVKMKEKGDIPEGYSVSREKKERFSLILESASTNQTSMYLCASSLSPFSQPQHFGDGTRLSIL.

The chain links TRBV4-1 to TRBJ1-4; TRBD1 might be the D (5 bases). Trimming removed 2 bases at V and 4 bases at J, with 11 bases between. CDR1 is MGHRA, CDR2 YSYEKL, per germline. There are 15 residues in the CDR3. Here the CDR3 reads CASSQPSGYNEKLFF. CDR3 DNA sequence: TGCGCCAGCAGCCAACCATCAGGGTATAATGAAAAACTGTTTTTT.

The genes are TRBV13 and TRBJ2-5; D is uncertain. Germline CDR1 PRHDT, CDR2 FYEKMQ (reference sequence). The CDR3 has 13 amino acids. Deletions cut 2 bases from V and 4 bases from J, with 8 bases between. This chain's CDR3 is CASSLNRRETQYF. CDR3 sequence (DNA): TGTGCCAGCAGCTTAAACAGAAGAGAGACCCAGTACTTC.

The V and J genes are TRBV6-5 and TRBJ1-3; possibly TRBD1 for D (5 bases). The CDR3 length is 15 residues. Germline V gives CDR1 MNHEY, CDR2 SVGAGI. The V and J ends lost 6 bases and 4 bases respectively, with 16 bases between them. CDR3: CASSSTGPGGNTIYF. CDR3 DNA: TGTGCCAGCAGCTCTACGGGCCCAGGGGGAAACACCATATATTTT.

Many counts were recorded for this clone. The genes are TRBV9 and TRBJ2-1; TRBD2 aligns across 12 bases. The CDR3 runs 16 residues. With V trimmed by 4 bases and J by 5 bases, 7 bases remained unmatched. Per germline, CDR1 SGDLS and CDR2 YYNGEE. CDR3 in amino acids: CASSSRTSGVHNEQFF. CDR3 DNA sequence: TGTGCCAGCAGCTCACGGACTAGCGGGGTACACAATGAGCAGTTCTTC.

The CDR3 coding sequence is TGTGCCTGGAGTGTCATGGGAAAGGGGTGGGAGACCCAGTACTTC. Its protein is CAWSVMGKGWETQYF. V usage is TRBV30 and J usage is TRBJ2-5, with a tentative D call TRBD1 (5 bases). Deletions cut 0 bases from V and 5 bases from J, with 16 bases between. CDR3 size: 15 residues. The germline CDR1 and CDR2 sequences are GTSNPN and SVGIG (reference sequence).

The V call is TRBV9, the J call TRBJ2-3; TRBD1 agrees at 8 bases. The V gene's germline CDR1 is SGDLS and CDR2 YYNGEE. V trimming: 3 bases; J trimming: 4 bases; junction bases outside the gene matches: 4. This CDR3 has 14 residues. The CDR3 sequence: CASSAGQGADTQYF. The CDR3 region has the DNA TGTGCCAGCAGCGCAGGACAGGGCGCAGATACGCAGTATTTT.

The chain carries TRBV6-1 and TRBJ2-7; possible D gene TRBD1, 6 bases. CDR3 size: 17 residues. Germline V lookup: CDR1 MNHNS, CDR2 SASEGT. The V end lost 1 base, the J end lost 6 bases, and 22 bases lay between the germline ends. The CDR3 sequence is CASSEGARGRPPVEQYF. The CDR3 DNA is TGTGCCAGCAGTGAAGGAGCCAGGGGCCGCCCGCCTGTCGAGCAGTACTTC.

The chain combines TRBV5-6 with TRBJ1-2, with D hard to call. With 0 bases removed from V and 2 bases from J, the gap between germline ends came to 8 bases. The CDR3 is 14 amino acids. The germline gives CDR1 SGHDT, CDR2 YYEEEE. This chain's CDR3 is CASSLGAENYGYTF. The CDR3 region has the DNA TGTGCCAGCAGCTTGGGGGCAGAAAACTATGGCTACACCTTC.

DNA of the CDR3: TGTGCCAGCATGGGACAGGGCTCCTATAATTCACCCCTCCACTTT. Residues: CASMGQGSYNSPLHF. V is TRBV6-5 and J is TRBJ1-6, with 9 positions matching TRBD1. Per the germline V gene, CDR1 is MNHEY and CDR2 is SVGAGI. This CDR3 comprises 15 residues. The junction had 1 base not matched to a gene; V was cut back by 7 bases and J by 0 bases.

The sample holds a few counts of this clone. The J gene is TRBJ2-1, the V gene TRBV6-5; weak D call: TRBD1 (6 bases). CDR3 length equals 13 residues. Germline V lookup: CDR1 MNHEY, CDR2 SVGAGI. V shed 2 bases and J shed 4 bases, with 6 bases lying between them. Here the CDR3 reads CASSYDRYNEQFF. Written as DNA, the CDR3 is TGTGCCAGCAGTTACGACAGGTACAATGAGCAGTTCTTC.

The chain employs TRBV7-6 and TRBJ2-2; no reliable D call. Trimming removed 7 bases from V and 4 bases from J, with 7 bases in between. In germline, CDR1 is SGHVS, CDR2 FNYEAQ. The CDR3 has 12 amino acids. In DNA, the CDR3 is TGTGCCAGCACTGCACTCACCGGGGAGCTGTTTTTT. Translation: CASTALTGELFF.

The chain combines TRBV30 with TRBJ2-2; D gene uncertain. CDR1 and CDR2 (germline): GTSNPN, SVGIG (reference sequence). The germline V and J ends were trimmed by 2 bases and 6 bases, with 10 bases remaining between them. The CDR3 contains 13 residues. The CDR3 DNA follows: TGTGCCTGGAGTAAGAGCTCGCCCGGGGAGCTGTTTTTT. Amino acid sequence: CAWSKSSPGELFF.

The rearrangement joins TRBV7-2 to TRBJ1-3; 12 nucleotides line up with TRBD1. The V segment lost 5 bases and the J segment 6 bases; nucleotides outside the gene matches: 11. The CDR3 covers 17 residues. The germline CDR1 and CDR2 sequences are SGHTA and FQGNSA. CDR3 DNA sequence: TGTGCCAGCAGCCCCCCCCGGGGGACAGGGGGCAAAAACACCATATATTTT. This encodes CASSPPRGTGGKNTIYF. Filled out from reference TRBV7-2 and TRBJ1-3, the complete variable domain reads GAGVSQSPSNKVTEKGKDVELRCDPISGHTALYWYRQSLGQGLEFLIYFQGNSAPDKSGLPSDRFSAERTGGSVSTLTIQRTQQEDSAVYLCASSPPRGTGGKNTIYFGEGSWLTVV.

CDR3 nucleotides: TGTGCCAGCTCCCCAGACAGGAATGAGCAGTTCTTC. It translates to CASSPDRNEQFF. This chain uses TRBV18 with TRBJ2-1; perhaps TRBD1 as D (6 bases). V gave up 6 bases and J gave up 7 bases, with 10 bases separating them. The CDR3 has 12 amino acids. The germline V gene encodes CDR1 KGHSH and CDR2 LQKENI. The full variable domain, in which reference TRBV18 and TRBJ2-1 provide the parts outside the CDR3, is NAGVMQNPRHLVRRRGQEARLRCSPMKGHSHVYWYRQLPEEGLKFMVYLQKENIIDESGMPKERFSAEFPKEGPSILRIQQVVRGDSAAYFCASSPDRNEQFFGPGTRLTVL.

This clone showed up just once. The chain links TRBV19 to TRBJ2-7; a possible D gene is TRBD2 (7 bases). With 5 bases removed from V and 3 bases from J, the gap between germline ends came to 32 bases. This CDR3 has 20 amino acids. The germline gives CDR1 LNHDA, CDR2 SQIVND (reference sequence). The CDR3 bases are TGTGCCAGTAGTCCATGGGACTCTTACAGGGAGGGGCAGAACTACTACGAGCAGTACTTC. It codes for CASSPWDSYREGQNYYEQYF.

The chain joins TRBV7-2 to TRBJ1-3, with D uncertain. The CDR3 extends over 17 amino acids. CDR1 is SGHTA, CDR2 FQGNSA, per germline. Trimming removed 2 bases at V and 1 base at J, with 15 bases between. CDR3 loop: CASSLIAESLSGNTIYF. The CDR3 nucleotides read TGTGCCAGCAGCTTAATTGCGGAGTCGCTATCTGGAAACACCATATATTTT.